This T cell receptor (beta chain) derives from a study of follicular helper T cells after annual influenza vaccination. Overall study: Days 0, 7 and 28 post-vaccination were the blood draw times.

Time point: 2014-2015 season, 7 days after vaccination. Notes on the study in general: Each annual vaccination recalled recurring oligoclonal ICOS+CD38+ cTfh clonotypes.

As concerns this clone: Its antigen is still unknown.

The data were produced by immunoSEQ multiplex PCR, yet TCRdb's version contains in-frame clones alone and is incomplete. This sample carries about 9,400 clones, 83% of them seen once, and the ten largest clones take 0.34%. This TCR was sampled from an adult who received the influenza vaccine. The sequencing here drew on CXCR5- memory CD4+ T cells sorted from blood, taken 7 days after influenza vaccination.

The CDR3 reads CASSGGTANTEAFF. Here the CDR3 DNA reads TGCGCCAGCAGCGGCGGGACAGCCAACACTGAAGCTTTCTTT. The chain employs TRBV5-1 and TRBJ1-1; 7 nucleotides line up with TRBD1. Germline lookup yields CDR1 SGHRS and CDR2 YFSETQ. This CDR3 comprises 14 residues. V dropped 4 bases and J dropped 2; count of bases not matched to a gene: 5.